These 19 T cell receptor beta chains were sequenced from one sample in a study of cytomegalovirus exposure and HLA in healthy donors. A multiplex PCR was run with 60 Vbeta primers and 13 Jbeta primers. TCRdb keeps only in-frame clones here, not all; method: immunoSEQ multiplex PCR. The sample comprises around 160,000 clones, about 78% of which are singletons, and 1.4% rests with the top ten. Source material: PBMCs. The receptors stem from a male donor in good health and CMV-seronegative.

This clone has a handful of counts. The chain joins TRBV11-2 to TRBJ2-5; D may be TRBD2 (6 bases). This CDR3 is 14 amino acids long. V gave up 5 bases and J gave up 5 bases, with 15 bases separating them. In germline, CDR1 is SGHAT, CDR2 FQNNGV. The CDR3 sequence is CASSLSDGGETQYF. Here the CDR3 DNA reads TGTGCCAGCAGCCTCTCGGATGGAGGGGAGACCCAGTACTTC.

The V and J genes are TRBV5-1 and TRBJ1-6; D perhaps matches TRBD1 (6 bases). The CDR3 contains 14 residues. The V end lost 0 bases, the J end lost 11 bases, and 12 bases lay between the germline ends. Germline V lookup: CDR1 SGHRS, CDR2 YFSETQ. This CDR3 reads CASSLAQGSTPLHF. In nucleotides, the CDR3 is TGCGCCAGCAGCTTGGCACAGGGTAGCACACCCCTCCACTTT.

The rearrangement links TRBV5-6 to TRBJ2-7; TRBD2 matches 13 bases. The CDR3 is made up of 17 amino acids. After removal of 4 bases from V and 3 bases from J, the junction contained 10 bases not matched to a gene. Germline loops: CDR1 SGHDT, CDR2 YYEEEE. CDR3: CASSPGTSGTEGYEQYF. In nucleotides, the CDR3 is TGTGCCAGCAGCCCCGGGACTAGCGGGACGGAAGGCTACGAGCAGTACTTC.

This chain uses TRBV4-2 with TRBJ2-5; 8 nucleotides agree with TRBD1. This CDR3 has 15 amino acids. CDR1 is LGHNA and CDR2 is YNFKEQ in the germline V gene. V dropped 4 bases and J dropped 2; count of bases not matched to a gene: 6. In DNA, the CDR3 is TGTGCCAGCAGCCCGGGACAGGACAAACAAGAGACCCAGTACTTC. This codes for CASSPGQDKQETQYF.

This chain uses TRBV9 with TRBJ2-1, with TRBD2 identical over 10 bases. Germline lookup yields CDR1 SGDLS and CDR2 YYNGEE. J gave up 6 bases and V 6 bases, and 6 bases lay outside the gene matches. The CDR3 totals 14 residues. The CDR3 bases are TGTGCCAGCATGAGCGGGAGGGCGGGCAATGAGCAGTTCTTC. It is translated as CASMSGRAGNEQFF.

This rearrangement joins TRBV30 to TRBJ2-3, with D unclear. This CDR3 spans 11 amino acids. Per the germline V gene, CDR1 is GTSNPN and CDR2 is SVGIG (reference sequence). The V end was cut by 1 base, the J end by 6 bases, with 5 bases between. The CDR3 is CAWSDRDTQYF. The CDR3 DNA follows: TGTGCCTGGAGTGACCGGGATACGCAGTATTTT.

The V and J genes are TRBV7-8 and TRBJ2-3, with 8 nucleotides matching TRBD2. With V trimmed by 6 bases and J by 3 bases, 5 bases remained unmatched. The CDR3 loop spans 14 amino acids. Germline V gene lookup returns CDR1 SGHVS and CDR2 FQNEAQ. Written as DNA, the CDR3 is TGTGCCAGCAGTTCGGGGGGGCCTACAGATACGCAGTATTTT. Protein sequence: CASSSGGPTDTQYF. The complete variable domain, with remaining parts taken from reference TRBV7-8 and TRBJ2-3, reads GAGVSQSPRYKVAKRGQDVALRCDPISGHVSLFWYQQALGQGPEFLTYFQNEAQLDKSGLPSDRFFAERPEGSVSTLKIQRTQQEDSAVYLCASSSGGPTDTQYFGPGTRLTVL.

The chain carries TRBV9 and TRBJ2-2; TRBD2 aligns across 8 bases. Germline loops: CDR1 SGDLS, CDR2 YYNGEE. This CDR3 has 15 amino acids. The ends lost 2 bases at V and 3 bases at J; junction bases unmatched: 3. The CDR3 protein is CASSVSGTYTGELFF. CDR3 bases: TGTGCCAGCAGCGTTAGCGGGACCTACACCGGGGAGCTGTTTTTT.

The V call is TRBV12-5, the J call TRBJ2-5; TRBD2 might be the D (6 bases). The CDR3 is 12 residues long. V lost 9 bases and J lost 5, with 13 bases in between. Germline V gives CDR1 LGHNT, CDR2 FRNRAP. DNA of the CDR3: TGTGCTAGCGGAGGGTTAGGGGAGACCCAGTACTTC. Its protein product is CASGGLGETQYF.

V and J are TRBV9 and TRBJ1-2, with 7 nucleotides matching TRBD1. The germline gives CDR1 SGDLS, CDR2 YYNGEE. Trimming cost V 3 bases and J 4 bases; bases outside gene matches: 6. The CDR3 has 14 residues. In DNA form, the CDR3 reads TGTGCCAGCAGCGGGGGGACAGCTTTCTATGGCTACACCTTC. The encoded protein is CASSGGTAFYGYTF.

The chain links TRBV7-8 to TRBJ1-5; 9 bases match TRBD1. CDR3 length: 14 amino acids. The germline V gene encodes CDR1 SGHVS and CDR2 FQNEAQ. The J segment lost 5 bases and the V segment lost 4 bases, leaving 3 bases of the junction unmatched. The CDR3 sequence: CASSSYRGHQPQHF. CDR3 sequence (DNA): TGTGCCAGCAGCTCGTACAGGGGGCATCAGCCCCAGCATTTT.

The rearrangement joins TRBV28 to TRBJ2-1, with 14 bases fitting TRBD2. This CDR3 comprises 16 residues. V dropped 4 bases and J dropped 3; count of bases not matched to a gene: 2. Germline CDR1 and CDR2: MDHEN and SYDVKM. CDR3 residues: CASSSGTSGSYNEQFF. CDR3 DNA: TGTGCCAGCAGTTCCGGGACTAGCGGGAGCTACAATGAGCAGTTCTTC.

This rearrangement joins TRBV4-2 to TRBJ2-7; the match to TRBD2 covers 7 bases. CDR3 size: 16 residues. The V gene's germline CDR1 is LGHNA and CDR2 YNFKEQ. The J segment lost 2 bases and the V segment lost 1 base, leaving 8 bases of the junction unmatched. The CDR3 region is CASSQAKASGAYEQYF. The CDR3 DNA follows: TGTGCCAGCAGCCAAGCGAAGGCTAGCGGAGCCTACGAGCAGTACTTC.

V and J are TRBV5-1 and TRBJ2-5, with D hard to call. The last part of the DNA fits TRBJ2-7 better; the J call may be wrong. The germline V gene encodes CDR1 SGHRS and CDR2 YFSETQ. This CDR3 has 12 residues. In DNA, the CDR3 is TGCGCCAGCAGCTTGGTGAGTCACGAGCAGTACTTC. It is translated as CASSLVSHEQYF.

This chain connects TRBV28 to TRBJ2-7, with D possibly matching TRBD2 (6 bases). Per germline, CDR1 MDHEN and CDR2 SYDVKM. V dropped 5 bases and J dropped 6 bases, with 11 bases sitting between them. The CDR3 is 12 residues long. CDR3 sequence (DNA): TGTGCCAGCAGTACGGGACTTGGCGAGCAGTACTTC. Amino acid sequence: CASSTGLGEQYF. The complete variable domain, with remaining parts taken from reference TRBV28 and TRBJ2-7, reads DVKVTQSSRYLVKRTGEKVFLECVQDMDHENMFWYRQDPGLGLRLIYFSYDVKMKEKGDIPEGYSVSREKKERFSLILESASTNQTSMYLCASSTGLGEQYFGPGTRLTVT.

The J gene is TRBJ2-7, the V gene TRBV5-6; possible D gene TRBD2, 5 bases. The V end lost 0 bases, the J end lost 2 bases, and 12 bases lay between the germline ends. CDR1 and CDR2 from the germline V gene are SGHDT and YYEEEE. This CDR3 contains 15 residues. CDR3 bases: TGTGCCAGCAGCTTGGCTTCCTCGCGGGCCTACGAGCAGTACTTC. Its translation: CASSLASSRAYEQYF.

The gene calls are TRBV5-4 and TRBJ2-7; 8 bases are a match to TRBD2. CDR3 length equals 15 residues. Trimming cost V 0 bases and J 6 bases; bases outside gene matches: 8. The V gene's germline CDR1 is SGHNT and CDR2 YYREEE (reference sequence). The CDR3 reads CASSLEASGRSEQYF. The CDR3, as DNA: TGTGCCAGCAGCTTGGAGGCTAGCGGGCGAAGCGAGCAGTACTTC.

This chain's CDR3 is CASSLGSRRAGEQFF. CDR3 bases: TGTGCCAGCAGCTTAGGGAGCAGGAGGGCTGGTGAGCAGTTCTTC. The gene calls are TRBV7-3 and TRBJ2-1; a possible D gene is TRBD2 (6 bases). The CDR3 totals 15 residues. The V end was cut by 2 bases, the J end by 9 bases, with 17 bases between. Germline V gene data show CDR1 as SGHTA and CDR2 as FQGTGA.

The rearrangement uses TRBV30 and TRBJ1-4, with unresolved D. Germline CDR1 reads GTSNPN; CDR2 reads SVGIG (reference sequence). CDR3 size: 13 residues. The V end was cut by 6 bases, the J end by 8 bases, with 16 bases between. CDR3 protein: CACNSGSVEKLFF. Here the CDR3 DNA reads TGTGCCTGCAATTCCGGGAGTGTCGAAAAACTGTTTTTT.